The clone carrying this T cell receptor beta chain is labeled medium-sized (0.01 to 0.1%). The sample is drawn from a study of tumor-infiltrating lymphocytes in localized non-small cell lung cancer. Study background: Resected tumor was paired with non-adjacent uninvolved lung from the same patient.

TCRdb's table, derived via immunoSEQ multiplex PCR, lists solely in-frame clones and lacks some. The table lists about 16,000 clones, approximately 80% of them singletons. The CDR3 has 14 residues. Trimming shortened V by 7 bases and J by 1 base, and 11 bases separated the two germline ends. Germline V CDR1 and CDR2: MDHEN, SYDVKM. The chain has TRBV28 and TRBJ1-5; tentatively, D is TRBD1 (5 bases). Material: uninvolved lung tissue not adjacent to the tumor. The receptor comes from a human donor with non-small cell lung cancer. The CDR3 DNA follows: TGTGCCAGCACCGCCGGGGGAAGCAATCAGCCCCAGCATTTT. Translating gives CASTAGGSNQPQHF.